This entry concerns a single T cell receptor (beta chain). This entry belongs to a study of human CD8 memory T cell subsets. Libraries for TCR beta were constructed using UMI-labeled 5' RACE. TCRdb reprocessed the 5' RACE reads, keeping one entry per CDR3 protein, no DNA. Here the sample table reports under 4,500 distinct CDR3 sequences. The CDR3 covers 14 residues. CDR1 MGHRA and CDR2 YSYEKL come from the germline V gene. Sequencing was done on a sample of CD8+ T cells from PBMCs. The V gene is TRBV4-1, the J gene TRBJ2-7; TCRdb gives TRBD1 as the D gene, but with no DNA this cannot be confirmed. The receptor was isolated from a human donor in good health. CDR3 amino acids: CASSSGTGTYEQYF.